Reported below is one T cell receptor beta chain. What it binds is unknown. A read error may account for a junction end that differs from germline. The data are from a study of CD8 T cells in ankylosing spondylitis. TCRdb redid the calling of the 5' RACE reads with MiXCR, one entry per CDR3 protein. The sample carries 130,000 or so distinct CDR3 sequences, about a sixth recorded once. Study-level findings and limits: Researchers reportedly found disease-linked clones significantly enriched in matched ankylosing spondylitis synovial fluid. Typical of ankylosing spondylitis blood, it appeared, was a TCR beta motif of roughly eight highly homologous variants.

Germline CDR1 is MNHEY and CDR2 is SMNVEV (reference sequence). The CDR3 loop spans 16 amino acids. The V call is TRBV27, the J call TRBJ2-1; tentatively, D is TRBD2 (6 bases). Sequenced sample: blood, either unsorted or a sorted T cell fraction (not recorded which). This TCR was recovered from a male donor with ankylosing spondylitis. In DNA form, the CDR3 reads TGTGCCAGCCGTTTGTCGGACGGGAGCTCCTACAATGAGCAGTTCTTC. It encodes CASRLSDGSSYNEQFF.